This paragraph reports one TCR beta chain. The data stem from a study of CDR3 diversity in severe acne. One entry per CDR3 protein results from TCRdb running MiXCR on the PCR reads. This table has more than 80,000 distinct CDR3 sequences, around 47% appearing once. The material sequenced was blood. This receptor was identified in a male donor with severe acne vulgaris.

The CDR3 DNA reads TGTGCCAGCAGGCCCGGTAGTTCTTGGACCCAGTACTTC. Protein sequence: CASRPGSSWTQYF. The chain couples TRBV6-1 to TRBJ2-5; D ambiguous. The V end lost 6 bases, the J end lost 7 bases, and 15 bases lay between the germline ends. Germline-derived CDR1 and CDR2 are MNHNS and SASEGT. The CDR3 runs to 13 residues.